This T cell receptor (beta chain) is from a study of T cells in Graves' hyperthyroidism and ophthalmopathy. General study findings and limits: Ophthalmopathy could be told apart from stable hyperthyroidism with a 13 V-J model.

The germline V gene has CDR1 SGHAT and CDR2 FQNNGV. The CDR3 covers 16 residues. V trimming: 6 bases; J trimming: 4 bases; junction bases outside the gene matches: 11. Patients were excluded because of uncontrolled infection, other autoimmune disease, pregnancy or lactation. PBMCs were obtained from 9.5 to 10 ml fresh peripheral blood. The investigators amplified TCR beta CDR3 regions from RNA transcripts. An initial round of RT-PCR targeting the TCR CDR3 relied on the HTBI primer set. One entry per CDR3 protein, called by TCRdb with MiXCR from the multiplex PCR reads. The sample has hundreds of thousands of distinct CDR3 sequences; about 13% are singletons. This clonotype has ten or more counts. Its antigen is not known.

This TCR was sampled from a woman aged 18-29 years with Graves' hyperthyroidism. Input material: blood. This chain links TRBV11-2 with TRBJ2-1; 8 nucleotides line up with TRBD2. The DNA of the CDR3 is TGTGCCAGCAGTTTTTTAAGGACTAGCTCTTACAATGAGCAGTTCTTC. Protein product: CASSFLRTSSYNEQFF.